These 8 T cell receptor beta chains were all obtained from the same sample, sequenced in a study of blood T cell repertoires in COVID-19. TCRdb's table, derived via immunoSEQ multiplex PCR, lists solely in-frame clones and lacks some. Of more than 150,000 clones listed, approximately 88% were seen once; the top ten hold less than 3%. The sequenced sample consisted of peripheral blood. The receptors shown here come from a woman aged 55-70 years with acute or convalescent COVID-19.

The gene calls are TRBV30 and TRBJ1-5, with no clear D. The CDR3 has 12 amino acids. Trimming left V 4 bases short and J 1 base short, with 5 bases between. CDR1 and CDR2 from the germline V gene are GTSNPN and SVGIG (reference sequence). The CDR3 sequence is CAWIMSNQPQHF. The CDR3 DNA sequence: TGTGCCTGGATCATGAGCAATCAGCCCCAGCATTTT.

The chain uses TRBV5-1 and TRBJ2-7, with no clear D. The V gene lost 2 bases and the J gene lost 3 bases, with 9 bases spanning the gap. The CDR3 consists of 13 residues. Germline V gene data show CDR1 as SGHRS and CDR2 as YFSETQ. The CDR3 reads CASSFEQRYEQYF. The CDR3 nucleotides read TGCGCCAGCAGCTTTGAGCAGCGCTACGAGCAGTACTTC.

V is TRBV7-3 and J is TRBJ1-2; D is uncertain. The CDR3 is made up of 12 amino acids. V was cut by 4 bases and J by 5 bases, with 8 bases left in between. Germline V lookup: CDR1 SGHTA, CDR2 FQGTGA. CDR3 amino acids: CASSSGVYGYTF. The DNA of the CDR3 is TGTGCCAGCAGCTCCGGAGTTTATGGCTACACCTTC. Complete variable domain (other parts from reference TRBV7-3 and TRBJ1-2): GAGVSQTPSNKVTEKGKYVELRCDPISGHTALYWYRQSLGQGPEFLIYFQGTGAADDSGLPNDRFFAVRPEGSVSTLKIQRTERGDSAVYLCASSSGVYGYTFGSGTRLTVV.

This sequence joins TRBV29-1 and TRBJ2-2; D may be TRBD2 (7 bases). V dropped 7 bases and J dropped 4 bases, with 22 bases sitting between them. The CDR3 consists of 16 residues. Per the germline V gene, CDR1 is SQVTM and CDR2 is ANQGSEA. The CDR3 bases are TGCAGCGGGGCCACAGGTCGGGGGGCGAGCACCGGGGAGCTGTTTTTT. Its translation: CSGATGRGASTGELFF.

V gene TRBV29-1 combines with J gene TRBJ1-5, with D possibly being TRBD1 (6 bases). V was shortened by 2 bases and J by 5 bases, with 10 bases between the two germline ends. CDR3 length: 13 residues. The V gene's germline CDR1 is SQVTM and CDR2 ANQGSEA. CDR3 loop: CSVEQGTDQPQHF. CDR3 DNA sequence: TGCAGCGTTGAACAGGGGACGGATCAGCCCCAGCATTTT.

This chain links TRBV28 with TRBJ1-3, with a possible D match to TRBD1 (5 bases). With 8 bases removed from V and 4 bases from J, the gap between germline ends came to 24 bases. This CDR3 is built from 17 residues. Germline V CDR1 and CDR2: MDHEN, SYDVKM. For the CDR3, the DNA is TGTGCCAGCCAAAAATGGTTAACCCAGGGCCCCGGAAACACCATATATTTT. The encoded protein is CASQKWLTQGPGNTIYF.

This chain connects TRBV4-2 to TRBJ2-1, with 8 bases fitting TRBD2. Trimming took 2 bases from V and 10 from J; bases not matched to a gene: 7. The length of the CDR3 is 14 residues. Germline lookup yields CDR1 LGHNA and CDR2 YNFKEQ. CDR3 residues: CASSQPGGYHEQFF. CDR3 nucleotide sequence: TGTGCCAGCAGCCAACCGGGGGGGTATCACGAGCAGTTCTTC.

The chain combines TRBV7-9 with TRBJ2-3; the match to TRBD1 covers 8 bases. J was trimmed by 2 bases and V by 1 base; bases with no gene match: 2. CDR1 and CDR2 (germline): SEHNR, FQNEAQ (reference sequence). This CDR3 region has 15 residues. This chain's CDR3 is CASSLGTGNTDTQYF. Here the CDR3 DNA reads TGTGCCAGCAGCTTAGGGACAGGGAACACAGATACGCAGTATTTT. The variable domain in full, with the rest retrieved from reference TRBV7-9 and TRBJ2-3, is DTGVSQNPRHKITKRGQNVTFRCDPISEHNRLYWYRQTLGQGPEFLTYFQNEAQLEKSRLLSDRFSAERPKGSFSTLEIQRTEQGDSAMYLCASSLGTGNTDTQYFGPGTRLTVL.